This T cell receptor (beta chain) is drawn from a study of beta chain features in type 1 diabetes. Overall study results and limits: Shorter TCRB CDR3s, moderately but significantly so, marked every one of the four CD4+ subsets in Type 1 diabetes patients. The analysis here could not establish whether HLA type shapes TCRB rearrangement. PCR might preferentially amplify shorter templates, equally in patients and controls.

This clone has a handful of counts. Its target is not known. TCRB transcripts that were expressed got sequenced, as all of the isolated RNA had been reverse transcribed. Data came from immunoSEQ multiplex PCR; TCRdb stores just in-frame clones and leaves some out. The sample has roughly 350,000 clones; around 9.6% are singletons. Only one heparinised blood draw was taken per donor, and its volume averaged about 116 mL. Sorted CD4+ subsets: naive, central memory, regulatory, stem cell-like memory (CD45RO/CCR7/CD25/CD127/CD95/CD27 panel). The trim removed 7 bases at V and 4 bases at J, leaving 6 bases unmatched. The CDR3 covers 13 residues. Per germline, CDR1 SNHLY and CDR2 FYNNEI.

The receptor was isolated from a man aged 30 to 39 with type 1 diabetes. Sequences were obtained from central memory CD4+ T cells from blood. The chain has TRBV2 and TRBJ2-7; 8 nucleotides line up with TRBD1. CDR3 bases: TGTGCCAGCAATCCGACAGGGGCTTACGAGCAGTACTTC. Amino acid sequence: CASNPTGAYEQYF.